Listed below are T cell receptor beta chains from one sample, sequenced in a study of blood T cells in healthy people across ages. A single record per CDR3 protein comes from TCRdb applying MiXCR to the 5' RACE reads. The sample consists of around 650,000 distinct CDR3 sequences, about 32% of them appearing once. The sequenced material came from blood. The source of these receptors is a woman older than 75 in good health. CDR3s leave out the opening cysteine and the closing phenylalanine or tryptophan. The D gene is left open where the match is weak. Clone sizes are given selectively: once, few, many, or a class where the clone is expanded.

clone_size,v_call,d_call,j_call,cdr3_aa
many,TRBV9,TRBD2,TRBJ2-3,ASSPWRGGTDTQY
.,TRBV18,.,TRBJ2-3,ASSPGLEASDTQY
many,TRBV4-1,.,TRBJ2-5,ASSQGVGTHGETQY
.,TRBV5-1,.,TRBJ1-6,ASSLRRVDNSPLH
few,TRBV7-9,TRBD1,TRBJ1-1,ASSLRSGGLNTEAF
.,TRBV6-5,TRBD1,TRBJ2-2,ASSSGQGAPSGELF
many,TRBV28,.,TRBJ2-7,ASSSLVFYEQY
.,TRBV2,TRBD1,TRBJ2-1,ASKSGTGGSYNEQF
.,TRBV10-3,TRBD2,.,AIRNPPGTSGYEQY
many,TRBV7-8,.,TRBJ2-1,ASSLSRNNEQF
.,TRBV20-1,.,TRBJ2-1,SATDSLYNEQF
.,TRBV18,.,TRBJ1-6,ASSTSESSPLH
many,TRBV9,.,TRBJ2-5,ASSSGLSGETQY
.,TRBV29-1,TRBD1,.,SVEPYGTEDYEQY
.,TRBV20-1,.,TRBJ2-1,SAREAPNEQF
many,TRBV2,TRBD1,TRBJ2-3,ASMGQGTDTQY
many,TRBV2,.,TRBJ1-1,ASRIMMGGEAF
many,TRBV7-2,.,TRBJ1-1,ASSTGPNTEAF
.,TRBV20-1,TRBD2,TRBJ2-3,SARGTVAGGDTQY
many,TRBV28,TRBD2,TRBJ2-1,ASSLGGAGDYNEQF
many,TRBV5-1,TRBD1,TRBJ1-2,ASSLDGTGRANYGYT
.,TRBV7-2,TRBD1,TRBJ2-7,ASSVGTGGLYEQY
few,TRBV7-9,TRBD1,TRBJ1-1,ASSSGQGWGITGTEAF
.,TRBV7-2,.,TRBJ2-1,VSSLQEGFEQF
many,TRBV6-1,TRBD1,TRBJ2-7,ASSEGVGQGLSHEQY
few,TRBV7-2,.,TRBJ2-7,ASSSTGLSQYEQY
.,TRBV7-9,.,.,ASSSSGVSAGETQY
many,TRBV7-2,.,TRBJ2-5,ASSLEKGVRETQY
.,TRBV20-1,TRBD2,TRBJ2-7,SAPRRGGLPYNEQY
few,TRBV5-4,TRBD2,TRBJ2-5,ANSFSSGGAKETQY
.,TRBV6-4,.,TRBJ2-1,ASSDSSGSYNEQF
many,TRBV5-1,TRBD1,TRBJ2-6,ASSLTGQGDSGANVLT
.,TRBV4-3,TRBD2,TRBJ2-2,ASSRLHPGLADFTGELF
many,TRBV4-2,.,TRBJ1-2,ASSQDFGRGYGYT
many,TRBV4-1,TRBD2,TRBJ2-5,ASSQDPSGGARETQY
.,TRBV9,TRBD2,TRBJ2-4,ASSEGLAGREAKNIQY
many,TRBV11-2,.,TRBJ2-7,ASSLRGQGSPYEQY
many,TRBV20-1,.,TRBJ1-6,SARYMGGSSPLH
.,TRBV3-1,.,TRBJ1-5,ASSQGDGGGNQPQH
.,TRBV6-2/TRBV6-3,.,TRBJ1-3,ASSYGYSGNTIY
many,TRBV20-1,.,TRBJ2-1,SATLDEPQF
few,TRBV12-3/TRBV12-4,TRBD2,TRBJ2-7,ASSLFPGGNNEQY
.,TRBV6-1,.,TRBJ1-2,ASSERPMPQCT
once,TRBV7-9,.,TRBJ2-7,ASSFGAATSYEQY
once,TRBV4-3,.,TRBJ1-2,ASSQGEVNSGYT
many,TRBV20-1,.,TRBJ2-1,SARVTGDEQF
.,TRBV5-1,.,TRBJ1-2,ASSFVRGTNYGYT
.,TRBV20-1,.,TRBJ2-5,SAIKTEETQY
many,TRBV12-3/TRBV12-4,.,TRBJ2-7,ASSLEGWSSRSYEQY